The 5 T cell receptor beta chains given below trace back to one sample, sequenced in a study of cytomegalovirus exposure and HLA in healthy donors. The PCR used 60 Vbeta and 13 Jbeta primers. This table comes from immunoSEQ multiplex PCR, and its TCRdb copy is limited to in-frame clones, with some not included. This table has approximately 220,000 clones, over 80% appearing once. The sample taken for sequencing was PBMCs. The receptor source for this set is a boy aged 2 to 10 in good health and CMV-seronegative.

The gene calls are TRBV30 and TRBJ1-2; unclear D gene. The V end was cut by 2 bases, the J end by 6 bases, with 16 bases between. The CDR3 is made up of 14 amino acids. Germline V gene lookup returns CDR1 GTSNPN and CDR2 SVGIG (reference sequence). The CDR3 sequence: CAWSRRFDGDGYTF. CDR3 in DNA: TGTGCCTGGAGTCGCCGCTTCGACGGAGATGGCTACACCTTC.

This chain joins TRBV19 and TRBJ1-2; D is unclear. Trimming pared 7 bases from V and 3 bases from J, leaving 12 bases between. The CDR3 contains 13 residues. Germline V gene data show CDR1 as LNHDA and CDR2 as SQIVND (reference sequence). Here the CDR3 DNA reads TGTGCCAGTAAGGAGACGGAGGACTATGGCTACACCTTC. Amino acids: CASKETEDYGYTF.

This clone was counted a few times. V and J are TRBV29-1 and TRBJ1-1, with TRBD1 matching over 9 bases. CDR1 is SQVTM, CDR2 ANQGSEA, per germline. The CDR3 is 12 amino acids. The CDR3 nucleotides read TGCAGGGGAGACAGGGGGGTAACTGAAGCTTTCTTT. Amino acids: CRGDRGVTEAFF.

This clone was observed a handful of times. The chain uses TRBV6-1 and TRBJ1-1; a weak D match, TRBD1 (6 bases). This CDR3 has 13 amino acids. Trimming cost V 6 bases and J 0 bases, with 8 bases left between them. Germline V gene lookup returns CDR1 MNHNS and CDR2 SASEGT. The CDR3 DNA follows: TGTGCCAGCAGAAAGGGGGTGAACACTGAAGCTTTCTTT. Residues: CASRKGVNTEAFF.

The chain is built from TRBV19 and TRBJ1-1, with TRBD1 matching over 8 bases. CDR1 is LNHDA and CDR2 is SQIVND in the germline V gene (reference sequence). The CDR3 has 12 residues. V lost 8 bases and J lost 4; bases outside the gene matches: 3. CDR3 nucleotide sequence: TGTGCCAGTGGACAGGGCTTCACTGAAGCTTTCTTT. Translation: CASGQGFTEAFF. Full variable domain (outside the CDR3, taken from reference TRBV19 and TRBJ1-1): DGGITQSPKYLFRKEGQNVTLSCEQNLNHDAMYWYRQDPGQGLRLIYYSQIVNDFQKGDIAEGYSVSREKKESFPLTVTSAQKNPTAFYLCASGQGFTEAFFGQGTRLTVV.